The 9 T cell receptor beta chains below all came from one sample that was sequenced in a study of CXCR3-negative and CXCR3-positive naive CD8 T cells. Researchers prepared the TRB cDNA libraries using 5' RACE with UMI labels. TCRdb reanalyzed the 5' RACE reads, giving one entry per CDR3 protein sequence and no DNA. The sample table includes about 41,000 distinct CDR3 sequences. Sequenced material: naive CXCR3- CD8+ T cells from blood. Subset: CD45RO-CCR7+CD27+CD95- naive CD8+ T cells lacking CXCR3 (TNR3-). These receptors all come from a human donor in good health. Some clones in this sample may be carry-over from other donors' samples.

The chain uses TRBV7-2 and TRBJ2-7; TCRdb outputs TRBD1, but without DNA this stays unchecked. From germline, CDR1 is SGHTA and CDR2 FQGNSA. The CDR3 consists of 13 residues. The CDR3 loop is CASSLTPDYEQYF.

Judged by frequency, this clonotype is medium-sized (0.01 to 0.1%). This CDR3 reads CASSPSGASYEQYF. The chain couples TRBV3-1 to TRBJ2-7; TCRdb proposes TRBD1, but this gene call is untestable without DNA. Germline CDR1 reads LGHDT; CDR2 reads YNNKEL (reference sequence). The CDR3 extends over 14 amino acids.

The gene calls are TRBV20-1 and TRBJ2-1; checking the TCRdb D call of TRBD2 is not possible without DNA. The CDR3 sequence is 17 residues long. Germline CDR1 and CDR2: DFQATT and SNEGSKA (reference sequence). CDR3 amino acids: CSARDHEGLSSYNEQFF.

The chain is built from TRBV7-9 and TRBJ1-2; TCRdb gives TRBD1 as the D gene, but with no DNA this cannot be confirmed. The CDR3 runs 16 residues. Germline assignment: CDR1 SEHNR and CDR2 FQNEAQ (reference sequence). CDR3 loop: CASSLVSGQGARGYTF.

The chain joins TRBV5-1 to TRBJ2-1. CDR1 and CDR2 from the germline V gene are SGHRS and YFSETQ. The CDR3 has 13 amino acids. CDR3 sequence: CASSLGPSDEQFF.

The V gene is TRBV29-1, the J gene TRBJ1-2; there is no DNA to check the TCRdb D call of TRBD1. Looked up from germline, CDR1 is SQVTM and CDR2 is ANQGSEA. This CDR3 region has 14 residues. The CDR3 reads CSVEDRTGTYGYTF. Using reference TRBV29-1 and TRBJ1-2 for the parts outside the CDR3, the full variable domain is SAVISQKPSRDICQRGTSLTIQCQVDSQVTMMFWYRQQPGQSLTLIATANQGSEATYESGFVIDKFPISRPNLTFSTLTVSNMSPEDSSIYLCSVEDRTGTYGYTFGSGTRLTVV.

The gene calls are TRBV7-7 and TRBJ2-3. This CDR3 is built from 15 residues. The germline V gene encodes CDR1 SSHAT and CDR2 FNYEAQ (reference sequence). The CDR3 sequence is CASSLSGGSTDTQYF.

V usage is TRBV5-4 and J usage is TRBJ2-5; TCRdb reports TRBD2, a call that lacks DNA to check it against. Germline lookup yields CDR1 SGHNT and CDR2 YYREEE (reference sequence). This CDR3 is built from 15 residues. Here the CDR3 reads CASSNFGLAEETQYF.

The V and J genes are TRBV7-2 and TRBJ2-3; the TRBD2 assignment by TCRdb is unverifiable without DNA. CDR1 SGHTA and CDR2 FQGNSA come from the germline V gene. The CDR3 runs to 19 residues. CDR3 amino acids: CASSPKREERGPTTDTQYF.